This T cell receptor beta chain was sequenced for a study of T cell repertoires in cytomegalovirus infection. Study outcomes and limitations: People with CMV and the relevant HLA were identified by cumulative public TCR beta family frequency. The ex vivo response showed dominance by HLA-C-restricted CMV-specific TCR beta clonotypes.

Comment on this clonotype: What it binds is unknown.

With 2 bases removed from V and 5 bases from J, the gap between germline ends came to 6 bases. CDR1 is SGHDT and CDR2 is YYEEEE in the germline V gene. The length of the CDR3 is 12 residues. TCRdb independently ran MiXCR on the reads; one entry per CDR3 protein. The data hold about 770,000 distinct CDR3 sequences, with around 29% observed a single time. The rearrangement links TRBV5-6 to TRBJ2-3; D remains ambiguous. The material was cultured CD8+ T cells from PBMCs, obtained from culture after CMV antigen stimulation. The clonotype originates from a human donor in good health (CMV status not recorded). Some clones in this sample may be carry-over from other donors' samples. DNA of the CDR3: TGTGCCAGCAGCTTTTTCCAAGATACGCAGTATTTT. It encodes CASSFFQDTQYF.